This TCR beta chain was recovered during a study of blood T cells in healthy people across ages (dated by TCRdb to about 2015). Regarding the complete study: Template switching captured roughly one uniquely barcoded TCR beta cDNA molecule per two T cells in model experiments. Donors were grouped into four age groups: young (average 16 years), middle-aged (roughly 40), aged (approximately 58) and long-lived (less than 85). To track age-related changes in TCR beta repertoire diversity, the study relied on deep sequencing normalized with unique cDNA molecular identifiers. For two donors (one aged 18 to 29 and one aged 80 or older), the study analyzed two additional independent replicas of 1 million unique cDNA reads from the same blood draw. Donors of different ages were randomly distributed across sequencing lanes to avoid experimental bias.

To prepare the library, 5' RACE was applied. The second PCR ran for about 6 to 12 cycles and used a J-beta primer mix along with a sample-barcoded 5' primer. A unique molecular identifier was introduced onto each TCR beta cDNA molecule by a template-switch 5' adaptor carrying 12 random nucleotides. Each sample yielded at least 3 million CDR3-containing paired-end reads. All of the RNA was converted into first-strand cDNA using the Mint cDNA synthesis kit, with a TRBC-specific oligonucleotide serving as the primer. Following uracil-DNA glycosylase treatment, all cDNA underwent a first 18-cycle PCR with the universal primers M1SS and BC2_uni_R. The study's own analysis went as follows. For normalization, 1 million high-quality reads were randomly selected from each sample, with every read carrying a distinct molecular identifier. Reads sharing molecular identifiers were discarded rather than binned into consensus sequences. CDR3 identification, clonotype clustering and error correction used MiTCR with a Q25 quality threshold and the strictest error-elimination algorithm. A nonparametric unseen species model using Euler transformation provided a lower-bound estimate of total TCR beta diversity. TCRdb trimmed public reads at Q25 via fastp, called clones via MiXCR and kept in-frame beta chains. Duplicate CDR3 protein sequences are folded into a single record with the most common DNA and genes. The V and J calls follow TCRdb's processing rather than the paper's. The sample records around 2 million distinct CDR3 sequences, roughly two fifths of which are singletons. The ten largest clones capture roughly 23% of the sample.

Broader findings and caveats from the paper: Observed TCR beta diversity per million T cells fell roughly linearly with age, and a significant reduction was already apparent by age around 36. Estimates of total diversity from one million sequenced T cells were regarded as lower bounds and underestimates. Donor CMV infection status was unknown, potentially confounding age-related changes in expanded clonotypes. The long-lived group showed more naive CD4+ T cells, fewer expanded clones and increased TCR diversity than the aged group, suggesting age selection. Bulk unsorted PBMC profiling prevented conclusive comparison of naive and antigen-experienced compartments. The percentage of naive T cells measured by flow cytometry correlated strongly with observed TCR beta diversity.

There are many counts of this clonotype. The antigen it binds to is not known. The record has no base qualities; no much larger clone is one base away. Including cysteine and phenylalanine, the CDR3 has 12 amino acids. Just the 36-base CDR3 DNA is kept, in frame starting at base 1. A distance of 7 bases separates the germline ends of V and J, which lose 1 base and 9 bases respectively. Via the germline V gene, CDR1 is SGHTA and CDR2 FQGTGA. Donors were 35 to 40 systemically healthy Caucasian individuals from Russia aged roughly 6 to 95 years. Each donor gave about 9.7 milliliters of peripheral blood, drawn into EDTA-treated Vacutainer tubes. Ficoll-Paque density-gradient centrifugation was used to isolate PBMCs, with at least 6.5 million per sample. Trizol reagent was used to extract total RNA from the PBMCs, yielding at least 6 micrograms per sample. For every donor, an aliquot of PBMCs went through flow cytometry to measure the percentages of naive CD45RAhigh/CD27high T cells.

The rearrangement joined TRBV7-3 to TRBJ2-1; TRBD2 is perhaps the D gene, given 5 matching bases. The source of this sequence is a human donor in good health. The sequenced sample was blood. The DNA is TGTGCCAGCAGCTTAAACCGGGGTGAGCAGTTCTTC. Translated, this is CASSLNRGEQFF.